The source of this T cell receptor (beta chain) is a study of blood T cell repertoires in COVID-19. In the study overall: Sites across the United States, Italy and Spain contributed samples from acute and convalescent COVID-19. PBMCs, B-cell-depleted T cells, or T cells were the source of the cDNA or gDNA that made up the material.

This CDR3 has 16 amino acids. The V gene's germline CDR1 is MGHRA and CDR2 YSYEKL. V shed 3 bases and J 7 bases; nucleotides not matched to a gene: 13. Original analysis: Amplification of reference gene primers was used by the study to estimate nucleated cell counts. The assay was immunoSEQ multiplex PCR, and TCRdb's table has in-frame clones only and misses some. V, J and clone size derive from that table, while D and trimming were established from the DNA sequence. This sample has roughly 250,000 clones, with 70% to 90% found just once. Sequencing was carried out using peripheral blood. The chain has TRBV4-1 and TRBJ1-2, with TRBD1 matching over 8 bases. This TCR came from a woman in her 40s who had recovered from COVID-19. The CDR3 reads CASSHYVQGGDLGYTF. CDR3 coding DNA: TGCGCCAGCAGCCATTATGTACAGGGGGGGGACCTTGGCTACACCTTC.